This TCR beta chain was recorded in a study of OX40 agonist ivuxolimab in advanced cancers. In the study overall: An agonistic anti-OX40 (CD134) antibody, ivuxolimab, was used to treat the patients.

Overall study results and limits: Expanded peripheral T-cell antigen specificity went undetermined.

The repertoire was sequenced with immunoSEQ multiplex PCR; TCRdb's copy has only in-frame clones and lacks some. Of approximately 37,000 clones in the sample, around 74% were seen once. Regarding this clone: Its target is not known.

This CDR3 is 13 amino acids long. Germline V gene sequence: CDR1 LNHDA, CDR2 SQIVND (reference sequence). J gave up 4 bases and V 5 bases, and 4 bases lay outside the gene matches. The source was CD4+ or CD8+ T cells sorted from blood, collected in a trial of the OX40 agonist ivuxolimab. The TCR comes from an adult with an advanced solid tumor such as melanoma, head and neck, liver or kidney cancer. The rearrangement joins TRBV19 to TRBJ1-2; 7 bases map to TRBD1. Here the CDR3 DNA reads TGTGCCAGTAGTGGGCAGGGGGGCTATGGCTACACCTTC. It translates to CASSGQGGYGYTF.